This TCR beta chain was identified during a study of T-cell memory formation after mild COVID-19 (dated by TCRdb to about 2021). About the investigation overall: TCR sequence clusters from the two donors were found to be largely donor specific. In a couple of donors, T-cell clones that expanded and contracted after mild COVID-19 were followed by sequencing TCRalpha and TCRbeta repertoires longitudinally. Two young, previously healthy adult volunteers made up the cohort, one male and one female. The paper as a whole reports these results and caveats: Contracting CD4+ clones were found mainly in CM and EM memory subsets, while CD8+ clones were enriched in EMRA. SARS-CoV-2 specificity of the second-wave clones peaking on day 37 was not confirmed. The study included only a couple of mild cases, and larger cohorts that include severe cases with pre-infection samples were judged to be necessary. Some responding clones were detected in pre-infection memory, which suggested that pre-existing cross-reactive memory T cells had joined the SARS-CoV-2 response. Balanced CD4/CD8 phenotypes were observed for clones contracting from day 15 to 85, whereas a bias towards CD4+ was observed for a second wave of clones expanding from day 15 to 37.

With regard to this clonotype: Its antigen is still unknown. No clone much larger than this one lies a single base away; base qualities are absent.

Ficoll-Paque density gradient centrifugation was used to isolate PBMCs. The trim is 0 bases for V and 8 bases for J, with a gap of 14 bases between the germline ends. Its CDR3 holds 15 amino acids, cysteine through phenylalanine. The CDR3 DNA has 45 bases and is translated from base 1. CDR1 is given as SGHVS and CDR2 as FNYEAQ, both from the germline V gene. The data were produced on an Illumina NovaSeq 6000. Using 5'RACE with constant-segment primers, TCRalpha and TCRbeta cDNA libraries were constructed, with sample barcodes and unique molecular identifiers added in the process. Trizol reagent was used to extract RNA from every sample. Library amplification was performed in two PCR steps, and a second sample barcode and Illumina TruSeq adapters were introduced in the second step. Libraries were sequenced on an Illumina NovaSeq with 2 x 150 bp paired-end reads. Per the original workflow: With migec v1.2.7, reads were demultiplexed and then collapsed into UMI-guided consensus sequences. Using mixcr v2.1.11, UMI consensuses were aligned to TRA and TRB V and J templates and then assembled into clonotypes. A clonotype was counted as expanded or contracted only if both edgeR and NoisET called the change significant, with noise models trained on biological replicates. For edgeR calls, a false discovery rate-adjusted p below 0.01 and a log2 fold-change threshold of 1 were applied. PCA with hierarchical clustering of max-normalized trajectories of the 1000 most abundant clonotypes was used as exploratory dynamics analysis. Separately sequenced CD4+ and CD8+ repertoires were used to assign a CD4 or CD8 phenotype to each responding clone. TCRdb reworked the public reads: Q25 trimming with fastp, MiXCR clone assembly, productive beta chains retained. Entries are consolidated by CDR3 protein sequence, retaining the most common genes and DNA. TCRdb, not the original authors, processed these V and J calls. A total of around 250,000 distinct CDR3 sequences appear in this sample, about 16% of them only once. Roughly 25% of the sample belongs to the ten largest clones.

This clonotype was obtained from a man between 18 and 35 years old who had mild COVID-19 (a few samples of this study predate the infection). The sample titles of this study are shuffled in the database, so cell type and time point are left out; the donor was told from shared clones. The sequencing sample was made of PBMCs or a T cell subset sorted from them (not recorded which). The V gene is TRBV7-6 and the J gene is TRBJ2-1; the D gene is possibly TRBD1, with 6 bases matching. The CDR3 amino acid sequence is: CASSLAGQGSDEQFF. The nucleotides read TGTGCCAGCAGCTTAGCGGGCCAGGGGTCGGATGAGCAGTTCTTC.